This is a list of T cell receptor beta chains from one sample in a study of T-cell memory formation after mild COVID-19. TCRdb ran MiXCR on the 5' RACE reads and lists one entry per CDR3 protein. The sample lists 580,000 or so distinct CDR3 sequences; 17% were seen once. Sequencing was done on a sample of PBMCs or a T cell subset sorted from them (not recorded which). The receptor source for this set is an adult woman who had mild COVID-19 (a few samples of this study predate the infection). Cell type and time point are not known. The CDR3 runs from the conserved cysteine through the conserved F or W. D genes are given only for firm matches. Size is omitted from some rows. Given values are once, few, many or a class for expanded clones.

clone size: few
J gene: TRBJ2-3
V gene: TRBV4-2
D gene: -
CDR3 DNA: TGTGCCAGCAGCCAAGATCTGGCGAAGAGCGATACGCAGTATTTT
CDR3 protein: CASSQDLAKSDTQYF

clone size: -
J gene: TRBJ1-1
V gene: TRBV11-2
D gene: -
CDR3 DNA: TGTGCCAGCAGCACGGGGGGGTACACTGAAGCTTTCTTT
CDR3 protein: CASSTGGYTEAFF

clone size: few
J gene: TRBJ2-2
V gene: TRBV29-1
D gene: TRBD1
CDR3 DNA: TGCAGCGTTGTGGACAGGGACACCGGGGAGCTGTTTTTT
CDR3 protein: CSVVDRDTGELFF

clone size: few
J gene: TRBJ2-2
V gene: TRBV2
D gene: -
CDR3 DNA: TGTGCCAGTGGAGGGCGGCCCGGCACCGGGGAGCTGTTTTTT
CDR3 protein: CASGGRPGTGELFF

clone size: -
J gene: TRBJ1-1
V gene: TRBV6-5
D gene: TRBD1
CDR3 DNA: TGTGCCAGCAGAAGGGACAGGAGGAACACTGAAGCTTTCTTT
CDR3 protein: CASRRDRRNTEAFF

clone size: once
J gene: TRBJ2-5
V gene: TRBV20-1
D gene: -
CDR3 DNA: TGCAGTGCTAGAGGACAGCCCCAAGAGACCCAGTACTTC
CDR3 protein: CSARGQPQETQYF

clone size: -
J gene: TRBJ1-5
V gene: TRBV15
D gene: -
CDR3 DNA: TGTGCCACCAGCAGAAACTACGTGGGGCAGCCCCAGCATTTT
CDR3 protein: CATSRNYVGQPQHF

clone size: few
J gene: TRBJ2-1
V gene: TRBV7-8
D gene: -
CDR3 DNA: TGTGCCACCCTCCGCGACAGGAGCTCCTACAATGAGCAGTTCTTC
CDR3 protein: CATLRDRSSYNEQFF

clone size: -
J gene: TRBJ1-2
V gene: TRBV27
D gene: -
CDR3 DNA: TGTGCCAGCAGGGCGGACAGTAACCGCTATGGCTACACCTTC
CDR3 protein: CASRADSNRYGYTF

clone size: many
J gene: TRBJ2-1
V gene: TRBV7-6
D gene: TRBD2
CDR3 DNA: TGTGCCAGCAGCCCTCGAGCGGGGTTATCCTACAATGAGCAGTTCTTC
CDR3 protein: CASSPRAGLSYNEQFF

clone size: few
J gene: TRBJ1-1
V gene: TRBV12-3/TRBV12-4
D gene: -
CDR3 DNA: TGTGCCAGCAGTTTAATCGTAAGTGAAGCTTTCTTT
CDR3 protein: CASSLIVSEAFF

clone size: few
J gene: TRBJ2-3
V gene: TRBV5-1
D gene: TRBD2
CDR3 DNA: TGCGCCAGCAGAGGGACTAGCGGGGAAAGCACAGATACGCAGTATTTT
CDR3 protein: CASRGTSGESTDTQYF

clone size: -
J gene: TRBJ1-4
V gene: TRBV10-2
D gene: -
CDR3 DNA: TGCGCCAGCAGGACTGCCCCTAATGAAAAACTGTTTTTT
CDR3 protein: CASRTAPNEKLFF

clone size: -
J gene: TRBJ2-2
V gene: TRBV6-6
D gene: -
CDR3 DNA: TGTGCCAGCAGTCCGACATCTACGAACACCGGGGAGCTGTTTTTT
CDR3 protein: CASSPTSTNTGELFF

clone size: -
J gene: TRBJ2-3
V gene: TRBV5-1
D gene: -
CDR3 DNA: TGCGCCAGCAGCTCAGGACGGGGTAGCACAGATACGCAGTATTTT
CDR3 protein: CASSSGRGSTDTQYF

clone size: -
J gene: TRBJ2-7
V gene: TRBV7-8
D gene: TRBD2
CDR3 DNA: TGTGCCAGCAGCTTACTTCCACTAGCGGGAGGGTTGGTTTACGAGCAGTACTTC
CDR3 protein: CASSLLPLAGGLVYEQYF

clone size: many
J gene: TRBJ2-7
V gene: TRBV5-1
D gene: TRBD2
CDR3 DNA: TGCGCCAGCAGCTTATCTACCGTCGGGACTAGCGGGACTTACGAGCAGTACTTC
CDR3 protein: CASSLSTVGTSGTYEQYF

clone size: -
J gene: TRBJ2-7
V gene: TRBV5-1
D gene: TRBD2
CDR3 DNA: TGCGCCAGCAGCTTGGAACCTAGCGGGGGAGTGACCGAGCAGTACTTC
CDR3 protein: CASSLEPSGGVTEQYF

clone size: few
J gene: TRBJ2-2
V gene: TRBV6-2/TRBV6-3
D gene: TRBD1
CDR3 DNA: TGTGCCAGCAGTTACCGTTTCAACAGGGGGCTTACCGGGGAGCTGTTTTTT
CDR3 protein: CASSYRFNRGLTGELFF

clone size: -
J gene: TRBJ2-5
V gene: TRBV19
D gene: -
CDR3 DNA: TGTGCCAGTAGTACGTCTTCTTGGCAGGGAGAGACCCAGTACTTC
CDR3 protein: CASSTSSWQGETQYF

clone size: few
J gene: TRBJ2-1
V gene: TRBV4-1
D gene: -
CDR3 DNA: TGCGCCAGCAGCCAAGAGACAGTCAATGAGCAGTTCTTC
CDR3 protein: CASSQETVNEQFF

clone size: -
J gene: TRBJ1-2
V gene: TRBV27
D gene: TRBD1
CDR3 DNA: TGTGCCAGCAGTTCACAGCCCGGGACAGGGAGCTATGGCTACACCTTC
CDR3 protein: CASSSQPGTGSYGYTF

clone size: -
J gene: TRBJ2-2
V gene: TRBV5-5
D gene: -
CDR3 DNA: TGTGCCAGCAGCTGGTACGGCCCTAGTGCCGGGGAGCTGTTTTTT
CDR3 protein: CASSWYGPSAGELFF

clone size: -
J gene: TRBJ2-3
V gene: TRBV5-1
D gene: TRBD2
CDR3 DNA: TGCGCCAGCAGACTCAGGGAGGGAGATACGCAGTATTTT
CDR3 protein: CASRLREGDTQYF

clone size: few
J gene: TRBJ1-6
V gene: TRBV5-1
D gene: -
CDR3 DNA: TGCGCCAGCAGTCAAGGGGCTTATAATTCACCCCTCCACTTT
CDR3 protein: CASSQGAYNSPLHF

clone size: few
J gene: TRBJ1-4
V gene: TRBV6-5
D gene: TRBD1
CDR3 DNA: TGTGCCAGCAAGACAGGGTCGGAAAAACTGTTTTTT
CDR3 protein: CASKTGSEKLFF

clone size: few
J gene: TRBJ2-5
V gene: TRBV12-3/TRBV12-4
D gene: TRBD2
CDR3 DNA: TGTGCCAGCAGTTGGAGGCCGGGACTAGCGGGGCCAACAGGGGAGGCCCAGTACTTC
CDR3 protein: CASSWRPGLAGPTGEAQYF